These 27 T cell receptor beta chains share one sample of origin, sequenced in a study of radiotherapy plus CTLA-4 blockade in lung cancer. TCRdb's table, derived via immunoSEQ multiplex PCR, lists solely in-frame clones and lacks some. The sample includes roughly 62,000 clones, 70% to 85% of them seen just once. The sequences come from peripheral blood, collected from a patient treated with radiotherapy plus ipilimumab. The receptors derive from a human donor with non-small cell lung cancer who had a complete response to radiotherapy plus ipilimumab.

The chain employs TRBV4-1 and TRBJ2-1; D is tentatively TRBD1 or TRBD2 (6 bases each). The V gene's germline CDR1 is MGHRA and CDR2 YSYEKL. The CDR3 sequence is 18 residues long. The germline V and J ends were trimmed by 3 bases and 8 bases, with 26 bases remaining between them. CDR3 protein: CASSQARDDRSPGDEQFF. The CDR3, as DNA: TGCGCCAGCAGCCAGGCAAGGGACGACAGGTCGCCGGGGGATGAGCAGTTCTTC.

The chain links TRBV6-5 to TRBJ1-6; D is possibly TRBD1 (6 bases). The germline CDR1 and CDR2 sequences are MNHEY and SVGAGI. Trimming took 2 bases from V and 8 from J, leaving 10 bases between them. The CDR3 extends over 14 amino acids. The CDR3 sequence: CASSYGNRDSPLHF. The CDR3 DNA sequence: TGTGCCAGCAGTTACGGAAACAGGGATTCACCCCTCCACTTT.

The genes are TRBV5-1 and TRBJ1-1; the D gene is possibly TRBD1 (5 bases). The CDR3 is 15 residues long. V was cut by 3 bases and J by 0 bases, with 12 bases left in between. CDR1 and CDR2 from the germline V gene are SGHRS and YFSETQ. CDR3 in amino acids: CASSSGLGMNTEAFF. The CDR3, as DNA: TGCGCCAGCAGCTCGGGACTGGGAATGAACACTGAAGCTTTCTTT.

The chain recombines TRBV18 with TRBJ2-7; D gene uncertain. This CDR3 spans 13 amino acids. The ends were cut back, 2 bases at V and 4 bases at J, with 9 bases in the middle. Germline loops: CDR1 KGHSH, CDR2 LQKENI. CDR3 sequence reads: CASSPTPKYEQYV. CDR3 in DNA: TGTGCCAGCTCACCAACTCCCAAATACGAGCAGTACGTC.

The J gene is TRBJ2-2, the V gene TRBV9; no clear D gene. Trimming shortened V by 0 bases and J by 3 bases, and 9 bases separated the two germline ends. This CDR3 is built from 15 residues. Germline CDR1 SGDLS, CDR2 YYNGEE. DNA of the CDR3: TGTGCCAGCAGCGTAGTAGGTAGCTACACCGGGGAGCTGTTTTTT. Its protein product is CASSVVGSYTGELFF. Drawing the rest from reference TRBV9 and TRBJ2-2, the complete variable domain is DSGVTQTPKHLITATGQRVTLRCSPRSGDLSVYWYQQSLDQGLQFLIQYYNGEERAKGNILERFSAQQFPDLHSELNLSSLELGDSALYFCASSVVGSYTGELFFGEGSRLTVL.

The DNA of the CDR3 is TGTGCCAGCTCAAATGGGAGGGACAATGAGCAGTTCTTC. It specifies CASSNGRDNEQFF. The V and J genes are TRBV18 and TRBJ2-1; 7 bases fit TRBD2. The CDR3 has 13 residues. Germline assignment: CDR1 KGHSH and CDR2 LQKENI. The V gene end was trimmed by 5 bases and the J gene end by 5 bases; junction bases not matched to a gene: 3.

The J gene is TRBJ2-7, the V gene TRBV6-6; TRBD1 aligns across 7 bases. There are 12 residues in the CDR3. CDR1 and CDR2 (germline): MNHNY, SVGAGI (reference sequence). V lost 6 bases, J lost 6 bases, and 5 bases stayed unmatched. CDR3 region: CASRKTGAEQYV. The CDR3 DNA reads as TGTGCCAGCAGAAAAACAGGGGCCGAGCAGTACGTC.

This clone was picked up a small number of times. The chain couples TRBV6-1 to TRBJ2-3; 10 nucleotides match TRBD2. Looked up from germline, CDR1 is MNHNS and CDR2 is SASEGT. This CDR3 spans 16 amino acids. The trim removed 0 bases at V and 4 bases at J, leaving 4 bases unmatched. The CDR3 region has the DNA TGTGCCAGCAGTGAAGCAGCCGGGACTAGCGCAGATACGCAGTATTTT. This gives the protein CASSEAAGTSADTQYF.

This chain uses TRBV7-9 with TRBJ1-6; tentatively, D is TRBD1 (6 bases). The CDR3 loop spans 16 amino acids. Trimming took 5 bases from V and 8 from J, leaving 19 bases between them. The germline CDR1 and CDR2 sequences are SEHNR and FQNEAQ (reference sequence). The CDR3 spells CASSPTGTPRDSPLHF. The CDR3 nucleotides read TGTGCCAGCAGCCCAACAGGGACCCCACGGGATTCACCCCTCCACTTT. The variable domain in full, completed from reference TRBV7-9 and TRBJ1-6, reads DTGVSQNPRHKITKRGQNVTFRCDPISEHNRLYWYRQTLGQGPEFLTYFQNEAQLEKSRLLSDRFSAERPKGSFSTLEIQRTEQGDSAMYLCASSPTGTPRDSPLHFGNGTRLTVT.

The chain couples TRBV12-5 to TRBJ2-3, with D perhaps TRBD2 (6 bases). Deletions cut 6 bases from V and 4 bases from J, with 11 bases between. Germline CDR1 LGHNT, CDR2 FRNRAP. This CDR3 is built from 13 residues. CDR3 loop: CASGRSGSDTQYF. DNA of the CDR3: TGTGCTAGTGGCCGTAGCGGATCAGATACGCAGTATTTT.

This rearrangement joins TRBV14 to TRBJ2-3; D assignment may be TRBD1 or TRBD2 (5 bases each). Trimming shortened V by 1 base and J by 11 bases, and 10 bases separated the two germline ends. Per germline, CDR1 SGHDN and CDR2 FVKESK. The CDR3 has 12 amino acids. CDR3 sequence (DNA): TGTGCCAGCAGCCAAGTAAATGGGGGGCAGTATTTT. This encodes CASSQVNGGQYF.

The chain employs TRBV11-3 and TRBJ1-1, with D perhaps TRBD1 (5 bases). Germline lookup yields CDR1 SGHNT and CDR2 YENEEA. V shed 5 bases and J shed 3 bases, with 10 bases lying between them. The CDR3 consists of 13 residues. The CDR3 DNA is TGTGCCAGCAGCCCCGGAGGGGACACTGAAGCTTTCTTT. Translation: CASSPGGDTEAFF.

The V gene is TRBV30, the J gene TRBJ2-3; weak D call: TRBD2 (5 bases). The V and J ends lost 3 bases and 5 bases respectively, with 9 bases between them. Germline V gene data show CDR1 as GTSNPN and CDR2 as SVGIG (reference sequence). This CDR3 contains 12 residues. CDR3 sequence (DNA): TGTGCCTGGAGGACGGGGATAGATACGCAGTATTTT. Translating it yields CAWRTGIDTQYF.

This clone was observed a handful of times. The CDR3 DNA reads as TGTGCCATCAGTGAGTCGCTCGGGACAGGGCCCCACTTT. Its protein product is CAISESLGTGPHF. This chain uses TRBV10-3 with TRBJ1-6; 9 bases align to TRBD1. The CDR3 loop spans 13 amino acids. V was clipped by 0 bases and J by 18 bases; unmatched bases: 6. Germline V CDR1 and CDR2: ENHRY, SYGVKD.

The V and J genes are TRBV10-1 and TRBJ1-4; D is possibly TRBD1 (6 bases). From germline, CDR1 is WNHNN and CDR2 SYGVQD (reference sequence). Deletions cut 5 bases from V and 6 bases from J, with 13 bases between. The CDR3 loop spans 14 amino acids. DNA for the CDR3: TGCGCCAGCAGTCCCGGACAGTTGGATGAAAAACTGTTTTTT. Its translation is CASSPGQLDEKLFF.

This clone was detected a few times. The chain is built from TRBV30 and TRBJ1-2, with D hard to call. CDR1 is GTSNPN, CDR2 SVGIG, per germline (reference sequence). The CDR3 runs 13 residues. V was pared by 1 base and J by 4 bases, with 10 bases between. CDR3 loop: CAWSGRAFYGYTF. DNA for the CDR3: TGTGCCTGGAGTGGTAGGGCATTCTATGGCTACACCTTC.

The rearrangement links TRBV27 to TRBJ2-2, with 8 bases fitting TRBD2. CDR3 length equals 16 residues. Per the germline V gene, CDR1 is MNHEY and CDR2 is SMNVEV (reference sequence). Germline trimming cut 3 bases from V and 4 bases from J; bases unmatched to any gene: 7. CDR3 sequence reads: CASSFPAGDGTGELFF. The CDR3 bases are TGTGCCAGCAGTTTTCCAGCGGGAGACGGCACCGGGGAGCTGTTTTTT.

Worth noting for this clone: Additional DNA sequences in this sample encode the identical CDR3. J is TRBJ1-2 and V is TRBV5-1; 12 bases match TRBD1. Looked up from germline, CDR1 is SGHRS and CDR2 is YFSETQ. The CDR3 runs 16 residues. V was pared by 0 bases and J by 2 bases, with 2 bases of the junction left unmatched. In DNA, the CDR3 is TGCGCCAGCAGCTTGGAAGGGACAGGGGGCAACTATGGCTACACCTTC. Translating gives CASSLEGTGGNYGYTF.

V is TRBV29-1 and J is TRBJ2-1; 11 positions agree with TRBD2. Germline CDR1 is SQVTM and CDR2 is ANQGSEA. The CDR3 covers 12 residues. After removal of 8 bases from V and 5 bases from J, the junction contained 2 bases not matched to a gene. The CDR3 nucleotides read TGCAGCCTTAGCGGGGGGGACAATGAGCAGTTCTTC. It translates to CSLSGGDNEQFF.

V usage is TRBV6-5 and J usage is TRBJ1-2; D is perhaps TRBD1 (5 bases). The CDR3 spans 12 residues. Trimming took off 10 bases at V and 4 bases at J, with 13 bases between the two ends. CDR1 MNHEY and CDR2 SVGAGI come from the germline V gene. The CDR3 nucleotides read TGTGCCATTCGGGGCGGGTCCTATGGCTACACCTTC. Translation gives CAIRGGSYGYTF.

This chain joins TRBV4-3 and TRBJ1-2; maybe TRBD1 (6 bases). The V end lost 4 bases, the J end lost 1 base, and 13 bases lay between the germline ends. There are 15 residues in the CDR3. CDR1 and CDR2 (germline): LGHNA, YSLEER. CDR3 residues: CASSPARGGNYGYTF. CDR3 DNA sequence: TGCGCCAGCAGCCCAGCTCGAGGGGGTAACTATGGCTACACCTTC.

V is TRBV29-1 and J is TRBJ1-1, with D uncertain. Germline V gene data show CDR1 as SQVTM and CDR2 as ANQGSEA. Trimming took 4 bases from V and 3 from J, leaving 9 bases between them. The CDR3 totals 12 residues. The CDR3: CSVVIWDTEAFF. The CDR3 DNA follows: TGCAGCGTTGTCATCTGGGACACTGAAGCTTTCTTT.

The V gene is TRBV6-5, the J gene TRBJ1-5; D perhaps matches TRBD1 (5 bases). Germline-derived CDR1 and CDR2 are MNHEY and SVGAGI. The ends were cut back, 0 bases at V and 3 bases at J, with 12 bases in the middle. The CDR3 consists of 16 residues. In DNA, the CDR3 is TGTGCCAGCAGTTACTCCGGGGGAAGGAACAATCAGCCCCAGCATTTT. The encoded protein is CASSYSGGRNNQPQHF.

The chain links TRBV30 to TRBJ1-5, with 10 bases lining up with TRBD1. In germline, CDR1 is GTSNPN, CDR2 SVGIG (reference sequence). The CDR3 loop spans 14 amino acids. V shed 1 base, J shed 6 bases, and the junction held 3 bases outside the gene matches. The CDR3 loop reads CAWSGQGAGQPQHF. The CDR3 coding sequence is TGTGCCTGGAGTGGACAGGGGGCGGGTCAGCCCCAGCATTTT.

This chain links TRBV4-1 with TRBJ1-1; 7 positions match TRBD1. The germline CDR1 and CDR2 sequences are MGHRA and YSYEKL. The CDR3 runs to 15 residues. V trimming: 3 bases; J trimming: 0 bases; junction bases outside the gene matches: 4. Here the CDR3 DNA reads TGCGCCAGCAGCCAGGGGACAGCCTTGAACACTGAAGCTTTCTTT. Its protein product is CASSQGTALNTEAFF.

This chain joins TRBV9 and TRBJ2-1; tentative D call: TRBD2 (6 bases). Trimming took 0 bases from V and 2 from J, leaving 15 bases between them. From germline, CDR1 is SGDLS and CDR2 YYNGEE. The CDR3 loop spans 17 amino acids. CDR3 sequence: CASSVVGMGGPYNEQFF. In DNA form, the CDR3 reads TGTGCCAGCAGCGTAGTAGGAATGGGGGGACCCTACAATGAGCAGTTCTTC. Full variable domain (outside the CDR3, taken from reference TRBV9 and TRBJ2-1): DSGVTQTPKHLITATGQRVTLRCSPRSGDLSVYWYQQSLDQGLQFLIQYYNGEERAKGNILERFSAQQFPDLHSELNLSSLELGDSALYFCASSVVGMGGPYNEQFFGPGTRLTVL.

This chain connects TRBV10-3 to TRBJ1-1; TRBD1 aligns across 7 bases. The CDR3 consists of 14 residues. Germline CDR1 reads ENHRY; CDR2 reads SYGVKD. Germline trimming cut 10 bases from V and 4 bases from J; bases unmatched to any gene: 12. The CDR3 nucleotides read TGTGCCACGGCCTGGGGACAGAGTAGCACTGAAGCTTTCTTT. Translation gives CATAWGQSSTEAFF.